The following is a T cell receptor beta chain sequence with its context. This clone's antigen is unknown. The record has no base qualities; no much larger clone is one base away. The immunoSEQ Assay, a bias-controlled multiplex PCR, was used to amplify TCRbeta CDR3 regions from genomic DNA. In the authors' own workflow: The number of nucleated cells in each sample was estimated by amplification of reference gene primers within the assay. To quantify the absolute abundance of each unique TCRbeta CDR3 rearrangement, sequence reads were collapsed and filtered. Productive Simpson clonality was computed per sample as the square root of Simpson's diversity index over productive rearrangements. This immuneACCESS table, as held by TCRdb, lists in-frame sequences with V and J called but not all clones. Of the missing ones, under half trace to an unresolved V gene in checked studies; the others have no known cause. The V and J calls and clone size were taken over from that table, and D and trimming were inferred from the DNA. The sample table contains approximately 100,000 clones; only one count was recorded for 85% to 90% of them. Together, the top ten hold roughly 32% of the sample.

This entry belongs to a study of blood T cell repertoires in COVID-19 (dated by TCRdb to about 2020). For context, the study as a whole: The collaborator samples originated in the United States, Italy and Spain and spanned the acute and convalescent phases of COVID-19. The prospective study material was composed of cDNA or gDNA derived from T cells, B-cell-depleted T cells, or PBMCs. A freely available public database, intended as a resource for researchers studying the immune response to SARS-CoV-2, is where the repertoires were released. Nearly every sample came with metadata listing a de-identified subject ID, COVID-19 status, age in years and sex. The dataset comprised deeply sampled blood TCRbeta repertoires from subjects exposed to, actively infected with, or recovered from COVID-19. Where HLA class I and class II types were available, the types were taken from metadata supplied by the sample provider, not from assay-based typing. Samples were obtained from the ongoing ImmuneRACE study (first 160 participants) and from 950 to 1,500 subjects provided by 6 global collaborators. The full study reports these points: How much clinical and demographic metadata was included differed by source and by participant, and the metadata was provided uncurated.

Deletion took 4 bases off V and 6 bases off J, with a span of 9 bases between the germline ends. There are 12 amino acids in the CDR3, from cysteine to phenylalanine inclusive. Of all the DNA, just the CDR3 is kept, 36 bases in frame from base 1. Collaborating institutions collected whole blood in K2EDTA tubes following their own protocols. For TCRbeta analysis, collaborator samples were shipped as frozen whole blood, as isolated PBMCs, or as DNA extracted from either sample type. Sequences were obtained from peripheral blood. This receptor was obtained from a woman aged 80 or over with acute or convalescent COVID-19. The sequence links TRBV12-3 or TRBV12-4 to TRBJ1-1; TRBD1 is possibly the D segment (5 matching bases). CDR3 protein: CASSSGFAEAFF. The DNA sequence is TGTGCCAGCAGTTCAGGGTTCGCTGAAGCTTTCTTT.